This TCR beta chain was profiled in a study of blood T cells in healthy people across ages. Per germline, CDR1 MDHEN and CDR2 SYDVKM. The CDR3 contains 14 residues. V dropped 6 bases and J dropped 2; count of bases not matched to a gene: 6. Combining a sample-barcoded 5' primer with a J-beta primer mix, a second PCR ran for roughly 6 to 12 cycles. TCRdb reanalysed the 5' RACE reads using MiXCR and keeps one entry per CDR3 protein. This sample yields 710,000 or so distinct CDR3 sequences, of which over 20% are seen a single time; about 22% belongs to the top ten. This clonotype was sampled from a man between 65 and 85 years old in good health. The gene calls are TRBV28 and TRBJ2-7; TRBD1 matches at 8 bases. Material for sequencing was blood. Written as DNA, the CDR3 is TGTGCCAGCAGGCGGACAGGGCAGACCTACGAGCAGTACTTC. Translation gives CASRRTGQTYEQYF.